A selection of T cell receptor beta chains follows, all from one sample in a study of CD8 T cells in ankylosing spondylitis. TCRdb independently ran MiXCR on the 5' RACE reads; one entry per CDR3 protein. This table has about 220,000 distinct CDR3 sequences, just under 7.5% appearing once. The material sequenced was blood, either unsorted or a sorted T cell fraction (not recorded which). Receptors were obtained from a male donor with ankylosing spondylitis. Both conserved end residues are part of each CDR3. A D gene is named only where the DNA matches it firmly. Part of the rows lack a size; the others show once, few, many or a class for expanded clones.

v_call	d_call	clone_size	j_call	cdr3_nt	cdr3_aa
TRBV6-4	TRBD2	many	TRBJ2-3	TGTGCCAGCAGTGAGGCTAGCGGCCTGTCAGATACGCAGTATTTT	CASSEASGLSDTQYF
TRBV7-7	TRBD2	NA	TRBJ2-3	TGTGCTAGCAGCCGGACTAGCGGGAGTAGGGATACGCAGTATTTT	CASSRTSGSRDTQYF
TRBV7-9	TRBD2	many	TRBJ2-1	TGTGCCAGCAGCGAGGTGGGGGGGAAGCCCTACAATGAGCAGTTCTTC	CASSEVGGKPYNEQFF
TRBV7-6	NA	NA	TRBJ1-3	TGTGCCAGCAGCTTAGTGGGGCTCTCGTCCTCTGGAAACACCATATATTTT	CASSLVGLSSSGNTIYF
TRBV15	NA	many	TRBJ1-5	TGTGCCACCAGCAGAGACGGGGGCAAAAGTCAGCCCCAGCATTTT	CATSRDGGKSQPQHF
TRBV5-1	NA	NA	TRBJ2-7	TGCGCCAGCAGCGCATACAGCAATCCTACTTCCTACGAGCAGTACTTC	CASSAYSNPTSYEQYF
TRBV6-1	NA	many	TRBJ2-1	TGTGCCAGCACTCCAAGGGGTGGGAAATACAATGAGCAGTTCTTC	CASTPRGGKYNEQFF
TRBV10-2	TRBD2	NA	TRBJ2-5	TGCGCCAGCAGTGAGAATATCCTAGCGGGGACCCAAGAGACCCAGTACTTC	CASSENILAGTQETQYF
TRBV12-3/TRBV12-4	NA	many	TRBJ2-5	TGTGCCAGCAGTTTGTGGTGGGAGACCCAGTACTTC	CASSLWWETQYF
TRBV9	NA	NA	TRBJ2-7	TGTGCCAGCAGCGTAGAAGGCAGGGGCTGGGACGAGCAGTACTTC	CASSVEGRGWDEQYF
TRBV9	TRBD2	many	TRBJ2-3	TGTGCCAGCAGCGCAGGGGTGACTAGCGGGGGAACAGATACGCAGTATTTT	CASSAGVTSGGTDTQYF
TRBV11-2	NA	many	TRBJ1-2	TGTGCCAGCAGTTCCGGCTTTAACTATGGCTACACCTTC	CASSSGFNYGYTF
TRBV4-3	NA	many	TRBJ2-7	TGCGCCAGCAGCCAAGACTCCCGCTACGAGCAGTACTTC	CASSQDSRYEQYF
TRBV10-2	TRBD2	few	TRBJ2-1	TGCGCCAGCAGTTTAGCCGGGACTAGTTACAATGAGCAGTTCTTC	CASSLAGTSYNEQFF
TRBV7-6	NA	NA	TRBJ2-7	TGTGCCAGCAGCTCGGGACGTAACTACGAGCAGTACTTC	CASSSGRNYEQYF
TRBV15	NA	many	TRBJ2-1	TGTGCCACCAGCCGAACCCCGACCCCATCCTACAATGAGCAGTTCTTC	CATSRTPTPSYNEQFF
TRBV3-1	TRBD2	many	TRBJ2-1	TGTGCCAGCAGCCAAGTGTGGGGGAGGGCCCGGAATGAGCAGTTCTTC	CASSQVWGRARNEQFF
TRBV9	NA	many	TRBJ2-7	TGTGCCAGCAACAGGGGAGGCTACGAGCAGTACTTC	CASNRGGYEQYF
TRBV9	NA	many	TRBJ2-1	TGTGCCAGCAGCGTAGGCAGGGTCGATGAGCAGTTCTTC	CASSVGRVDEQFF
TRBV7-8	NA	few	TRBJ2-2	TGTGCCAGCAGCTTAGCGGAGGAGAGGTTCGGTTACGCCGGGGAGCTGTTTTTT	CASSLAEERFGYAGELFF
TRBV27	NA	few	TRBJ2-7	TGTGCCAGCAGGGCATTCTACGAGCAGTACTTC	CASRAFYEQYF
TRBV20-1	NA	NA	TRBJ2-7	TGCAGTGCTAGACAGGGCAACTCCTACGAGCAGTACTTC	CSARQGNSYEQYF
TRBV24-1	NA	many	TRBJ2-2	TGTGCCACCAGTGAGTACAGGGCCTCGAACACCGGGGAGCTGTTTTTT	CATSEYRASNTGELFF
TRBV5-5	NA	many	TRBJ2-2	TGTGCCAGCAGCTTAGGGACTCGGGCCGGGGAGCTGTTTTTT	CASSLGTRAGELFF
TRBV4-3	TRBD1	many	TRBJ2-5	TGCGCCAGCAGCCGGAGCGACAGGGCGGAGACCCAGTACTTC	CASSRSDRAETQYF
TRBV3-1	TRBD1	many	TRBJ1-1	TGTGCCAGCAGCCAAGACCCCCGACAGGGGAGGTTGGACACTGAAGCTTTCTTT	CASSQDPRQGRLDTEAFF
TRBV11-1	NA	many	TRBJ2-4	TGTGCCAGCAGCTTAGGGGAGGCCAAAAACATTCAGTACTTC	CASSLGEAKNIQYF
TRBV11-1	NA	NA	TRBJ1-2	TGTGCCAGCAGCTTCGGCGGAATCAACTATGGCTACACCTTC	CASSFGGINYGYTF
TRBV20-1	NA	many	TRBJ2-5	TGCAGTGCTTGGACAGATCAAGAGACCCAGTACTTC	CSAWTDQETQYF
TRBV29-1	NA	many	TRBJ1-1	TGCAGCGTTTGGAGCACTGAAGCTTTCTTT	CSVWSTEAFF
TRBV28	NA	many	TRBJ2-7	TGTGCCAGCAGTTTGTCCGCTAGCGTGTCCTCCTACGAGCAGTACTTC	CASSLSASVSSYEQYF
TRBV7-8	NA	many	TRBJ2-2	TGTGCCAGCAGCTTAGCGGTTGGGGCGGCGAACACCGGGGAGCTGTTTTTT	CASSLAVGAANTGELFF
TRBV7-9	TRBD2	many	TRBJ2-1	TGTGCCAGCATGTCCGGGGGACTAGCGGGAGGCAATGAGCAGTTCTTC	CASMSGGLAGGNEQFF
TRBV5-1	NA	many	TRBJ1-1	TGCGCCAGCAGCCCGACAGTCCGGGGCACTGAAGCTTTCTTT	CASSPTVRGTEAFF
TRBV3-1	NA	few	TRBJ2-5	TGTGCCAGCAGCCGCCCAGGGGTTTGGGGCCAAGAGACCCAGTACTTC	CASSRPGVWGQETQYF
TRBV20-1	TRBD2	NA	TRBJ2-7	TGCAGTGCTAGAGCGGGACTAGCAGACAACGAGCAGTACTTC	CSARAGLADNEQYF
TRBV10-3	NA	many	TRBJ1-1	TGTGCCATCAGTGAGGGACAGATGAACACTGAAGCTTTCTTT	CAISEGQMNTEAFF
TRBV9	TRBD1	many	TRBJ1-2	TGTGCCAGCAGCGTAGTCCCCCTCGGGGGGACAGATGGCTACACCTTC	CASSVVPLGGTDGYTF
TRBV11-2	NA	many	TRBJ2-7	TGTGCCAGCAGCTTTGGGACTCTTCGCTACGAGCAGTACTTC	CASSFGTLRYEQYF
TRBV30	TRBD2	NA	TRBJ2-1	TGTGCCTGGAACAGGGGTAGCGGGAGTGTAGCTGAGCAGTTCTTC	CAWNRGSGSVAEQFF
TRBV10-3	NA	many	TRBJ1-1	TGTGCCATCAGTCCGACAGGCTCAAACACTGAAGCTTTCTTT	CAISPTGSNTEAFF
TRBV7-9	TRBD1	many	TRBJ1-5	TGTGCCAGCAGCCGGGACAGGGATCAGCCCCAGCATTTT	CASSRDRDQPQHF
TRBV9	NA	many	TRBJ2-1	TGTGCCAGCAGCGTAGCGGGAAATGAGCAGTTCTTC	CASSVAGNEQFF
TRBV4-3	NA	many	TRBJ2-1	TGCGCCAGCAGCCAACGGACCGGGTACAATGAGCAGTTCTTC	CASSQRTGYNEQFF